This T cell receptor beta chain was sequenced during a study of CD8 T cells in ankylosing spondylitis. Regarding the study as a whole: Significantly higher representation of disease-linked clones was reported for matched ankylosing spondylitis synovial fluid. Disease-associated clonotypes exhibited CD8+ identity and were relatively infrequent in peripheral blood. Characteristic, it appeared, of ankylosing spondylitis blood was a TCR beta motif of seven or eight highly homologous variants. Reports of some motif variants in reactive arthritis synovial fluid and blood predate this one.

As to this clonotype: Its antigen is undetermined.

By quantitative 5'-RACE with molecular barcodes, the TCR beta libraries were made. TCRdb processed the 5' RACE reads anew with MiXCR; each CDR3 protein has one entry. The table has some 400,000 distinct CDR3 sequences, under 25% seen once; the top ten hold 16%. V dropped 4 bases and J dropped 3; count of bases not matched to a gene: 3. The CDR3 contains 12 residues. The germline gives CDR1 SQVTM, CDR2 ANQGSEA. The TCR was taken from a male donor with ankylosing spondylitis. The sample consisted of blood, either unsorted or a sorted T cell fraction (not recorded which). The chain is built from TRBV29-1 and TRBJ2-7; 7 nucleotides align to TRBD1. The CDR3, as DNA: TGCAGCGTTGCAGGGGGTAACTACGAGCAGTACTTC. Translating gives CSVAGGNYEQYF.